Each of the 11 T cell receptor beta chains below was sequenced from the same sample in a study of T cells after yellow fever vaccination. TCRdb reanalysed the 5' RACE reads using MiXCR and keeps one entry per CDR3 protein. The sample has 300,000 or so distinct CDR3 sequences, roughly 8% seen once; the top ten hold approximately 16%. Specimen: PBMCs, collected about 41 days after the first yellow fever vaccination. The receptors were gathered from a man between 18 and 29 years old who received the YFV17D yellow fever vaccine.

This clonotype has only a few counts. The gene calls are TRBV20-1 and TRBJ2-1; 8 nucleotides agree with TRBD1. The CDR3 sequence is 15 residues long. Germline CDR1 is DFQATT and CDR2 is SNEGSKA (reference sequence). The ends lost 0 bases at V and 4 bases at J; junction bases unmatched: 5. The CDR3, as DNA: TGCAGTGCTAGAGATTGGCAGGGGGCATACAATGAGCAGTTCTTC. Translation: CSARDWQGAYNEQFF.

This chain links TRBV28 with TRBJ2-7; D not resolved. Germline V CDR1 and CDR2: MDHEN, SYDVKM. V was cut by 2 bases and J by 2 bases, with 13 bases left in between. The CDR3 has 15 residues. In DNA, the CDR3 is TGTGCCAGCAGTTTAAACCCGGGCGGAGCCTACGAGCAGTACGTC. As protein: CASSLNPGGAYEQYV.

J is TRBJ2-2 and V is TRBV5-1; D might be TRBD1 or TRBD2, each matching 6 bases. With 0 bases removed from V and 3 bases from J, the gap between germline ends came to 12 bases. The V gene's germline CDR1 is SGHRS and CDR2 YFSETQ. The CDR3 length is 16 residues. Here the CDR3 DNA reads TGCGCCAGCAGCTTGGTGGGGGGCCGGCACACCGGGGAGCTGTTTTTT. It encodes CASSLVGGRHTGELFF.

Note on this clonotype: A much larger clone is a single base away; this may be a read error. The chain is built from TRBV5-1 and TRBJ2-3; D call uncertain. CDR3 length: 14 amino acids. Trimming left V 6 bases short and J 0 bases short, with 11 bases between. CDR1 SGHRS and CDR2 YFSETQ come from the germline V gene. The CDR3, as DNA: TGCGCCAGCATCCTACCGACTAGCACAGATACGCAGTATTTT. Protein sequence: CASILPTSTDTQYF.

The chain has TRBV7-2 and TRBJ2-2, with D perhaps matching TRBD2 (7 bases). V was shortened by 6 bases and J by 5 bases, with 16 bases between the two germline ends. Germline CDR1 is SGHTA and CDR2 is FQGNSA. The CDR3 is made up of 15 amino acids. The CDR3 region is CASRPPGGRTGELFF. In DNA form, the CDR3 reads TGTGCCAGCAGGCCTCCGGGGGGCAGAACCGGGGAGCTGTTTTTT.

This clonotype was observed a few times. CDR3 DNA: TGTGCCAGCAGCTTATCCGGACCCTCCAATGAGCAGTTCTTC. It translates to CASSLSGPSNEQFF. This sequence joins TRBV7-9 and TRBJ2-1; no clear D gene. Germline V gene data show CDR1 as SEHNR and CDR2 as FQNEAQ (reference sequence). The CDR3 is 14 amino acids. V was pared by 2 bases and J by 6 bases, with 11 bases between.

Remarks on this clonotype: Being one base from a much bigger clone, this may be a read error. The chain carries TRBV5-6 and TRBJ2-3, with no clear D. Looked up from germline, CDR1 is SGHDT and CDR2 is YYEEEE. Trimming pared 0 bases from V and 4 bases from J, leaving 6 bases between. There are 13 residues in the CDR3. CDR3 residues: CASSLALSDTQYF. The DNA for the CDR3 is TGTGCCAGCAGCTTGGCCTTATCAGATACGCAGTATTTT.

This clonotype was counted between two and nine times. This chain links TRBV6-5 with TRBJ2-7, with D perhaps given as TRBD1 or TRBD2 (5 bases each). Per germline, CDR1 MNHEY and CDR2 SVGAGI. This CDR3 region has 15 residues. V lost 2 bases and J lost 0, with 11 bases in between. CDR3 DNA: TGTGCCAGCAGTTACGCGGCAGGGAGCTCCTACGAGCAGTACGTC. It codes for CASSYAAGSSYEQYV.

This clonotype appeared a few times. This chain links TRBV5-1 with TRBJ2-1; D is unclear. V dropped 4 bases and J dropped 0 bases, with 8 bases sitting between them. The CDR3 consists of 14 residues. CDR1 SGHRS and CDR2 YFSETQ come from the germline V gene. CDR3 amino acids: CASSTVPSYNEQFF. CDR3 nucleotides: TGCGCCAGCAGCACGGTACCCTCCTACAATGAGCAGTTCTTC. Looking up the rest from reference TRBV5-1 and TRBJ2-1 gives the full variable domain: KAGVTQTPRYLIKTRGQQVTLSCSPISGHRSVSWYQQTPGQGLQFLFEYFSETQRNKGNFPGRFSGRQFSNSRSEMNVSTLELGDSALYLCASSTVPSYNEQFFGPGTRLTVL.

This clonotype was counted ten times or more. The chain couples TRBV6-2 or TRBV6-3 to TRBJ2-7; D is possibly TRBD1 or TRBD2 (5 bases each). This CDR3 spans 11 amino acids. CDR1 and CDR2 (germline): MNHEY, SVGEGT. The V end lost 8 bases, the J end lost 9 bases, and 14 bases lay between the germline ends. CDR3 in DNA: TGTGCCAGCGCTTTTGGGGGAAGGCAGTACGTC. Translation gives CASAFGGRQYV.

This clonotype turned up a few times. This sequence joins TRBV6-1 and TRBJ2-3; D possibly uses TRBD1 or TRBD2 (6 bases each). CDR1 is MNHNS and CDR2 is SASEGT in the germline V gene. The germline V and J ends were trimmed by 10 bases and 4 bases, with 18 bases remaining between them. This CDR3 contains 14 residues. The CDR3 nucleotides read TGTGCCACAGGCCCCATCGGGGGCTCAGATACGCAGTATTTT. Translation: CATGPIGGSDTQYF.